These T cell receptor beta chains were read from a single sample in a study of T cell changes during pregnancy in multiple sclerosis. Clones were read by immunoSEQ multiplex PCR, and TCRdb kept only the in-frame ones, dropping some. Seen here are roughly 30,000 clones, about 91% observed once, and the top ten hold about 6.4%. The sample in question was CD8+ T cells from peripheral blood mononuclear cells, obtained after pregnancy. The receptors shown here come from a female donor with multiple sclerosis, enrolled in a pregnancy study. Each CDR3 is given with its conserved first and last residue. For some rows the clone size is stated as once, few or many, or as a class when expanded; others skip it.

v_gene	j_gene	abundance	CDR3aa
TRBV19	TRBJ1-1	NA	CASSSVQTNTEAFF
TRBV5-1	TRBJ2-7	NA	CASSRGYEQYF
TRBV7-9	TRBJ2-7	NA	CASSSLSTGANYEQYF
TRBV2	TRBJ2-7	NA	CASSEVGASSYEQYF
TRBV11-1	TRBJ2-3	NA	CASSPSTQPHATDTQYF
TRBV4-3	TRBJ2-7	NA	CASSQDAGTSGSYEQYF
TRBV12-5	TRBJ2-3	NA	CASGLTPTDRGLPDTQYF
TRBV19	TRBJ1-1	NA	CASRDRNMNTEAFF
TRBV6-4	TRBJ2-1	medium-sized	CASSDGLADYNEQFF
TRBV2	TRBJ2-7	NA	CASSEYKGQGPYEQYF
TRBV19	TRBJ2-7	NA	CASSPGQGIDEQYF
TRBV6-5	TRBJ1-6	NA	CASSSAAGPYNSPLHF
TRBV28	TRBJ1-4	NA	CASSQNGASNEKLFF
TRBV7-6	TRBJ2-7	NA	CASSLPSGYSYEQYF
TRBV7-8	TRBJ2-1	NA	CASSLRTAGTSASNEQFF
TRBV5-1	TRBJ2-7	NA	CASSLGRGQYEQYF
TRBV6-6	TRBJ2-2	NA	CASSYAGATTGELFF
TRBV7-3	TRBJ2-5	NA	CASSLGLAGQETQYF
TRBV4-3	TRBJ2-1	NA	CASRAGAGEYNEQFF
TRBV13	TRBJ1-2	NA	CASSLGDEGYGYTF
TRBV13	TRBJ1-5	once	CASSFGTGKNQPQHF
TRBV30	TRBJ2-7	NA	CAWTPFCYLPYEQYF
TRBV10-3	TRBJ2-5	few	CAISEASERETQYF
TRBV13	TRBJ2-1	NA	CASSLSIGLGRLEQFF
TRBV6-6	TRBJ1-2	NA	CASSSDTYGYTF
TRBV7-9	TRBJ1-1	NA	CASSLGGVTEAFF
TRBV9	TRBJ2-7	NA	CASSAGTRGEQYF
TRBV13	TRBJ2-3	NA	CASTLSRTDTQYF
TRBV4-3	TRBJ1-5	NA	CASSQATGSNQPQHF
TRBV13	TRBJ2-2	NA	CASSLGLAGELFF
TRBV4-1	TRBJ2-3	NA	CASSRVAGGQDTQYF
TRBV18	TRBJ2-4	NA	CASSPQPAGDIQYF
TRBV15	TRBJ2-1	NA	CATSRDQKRYNEQFF
TRBV7-9	TRBJ1-1	NA	CASSFSDTEAFF
TRBV9	TRBJ2-6	NA	CASSVVRDRGIAGANVLTF
TRBV7-6	TRBJ2-7	NA	CASSLDGDNEQYF
TRBV2	TRBJ1-1	NA	CASSEPAENTEAFF
TRBV19	TRBJ2-1	NA	CASSISSSYNEQFF
TRBV7-3	TRBJ2-7	NA	CASSLGTGPGYEQYF
TRBV6-4	TRBJ2-3	medium-sized	CASGESGSGTDTQYF
TRBV21-1	TRBJ2-7	NA	CASSKPSDCGCLGLSYEQYF
TRBV19	TRBJ2-2	NA	CASQVGSGELFF
TRBV2	TRBJ1-4	NA	CASSDRGSDEKLFF
TRBV7-3	TRBJ1-1	once	CASSLLWTGDTEAFF
TRBV14	TRBJ2-1	NA	CASRQPQRHTYNEQFF
TRBV30	TRBJ1-1	few	CAWSVAGVTEAFF
TRBV7-9	TRBJ1-1	NA	CASSLAGGAEAFF
TRBV6-5	TRBJ2-6	NA	CASSYEGAGANVLTF
TRBV29-1	TRBJ2-1	NA	CSGLQYNEQFF
TRBV5-8	TRBJ1-4	NA	CASSFLFGGRRAEKLFF
TRBV19	TRBJ2-1	NA	CASNAGTGGYNEQFF
TRBV12-5	TRBJ2-3	NA	CASGPRRSTDTQYF